The 27 T cell receptor beta chains below come from one sample, sequenced in a study of T-cell memory formation after mild COVID-19. TCRdb itself ran the 5' RACE reads through MiXCR, one entry per CDR3 protein. Of over 300,000 distinct CDR3 sequences in the sample, approximately 22% were seen once. Sample: PBMCs or a T cell subset sorted from them (not recorded which). The source of these receptors is a man between 18 and 35 years old who had mild COVID-19 (a few samples of this study predate the infection). Cell type and time point are not known.

The chain carries TRBV20-1 and TRBJ1-1, with D perhaps TRBD1 (6 bases). Trimming stripped 0 bases from V and 0 bases from J, with 11 bases between. CDR3 length: 15 amino acids. In germline, CDR1 is DFQATT, CDR2 SNEGSKA (reference sequence). The CDR3 protein is CSARDWGAMNTEAFF. DNA for the CDR3: TGCAGTGCTAGAGATTGGGGGGCGATGAACACTGAAGCTTTCTTT.

This clonotype appeared a few times. The V gene is TRBV7-3, the J gene TRBJ2-1, with D perhaps matching TRBD2 (6 bases). The germline V gene has CDR1 SGHTA and CDR2 FQGTGA. The CDR3 has 16 residues. V lost 5 bases and J 0 bases, leaving 14 bases between the germline ends. The CDR3 region has the DNA TGTGCCAGCAGCCATATAGCGGTAAGCTCCTACAATGAGCAGTTCTTC. Translation gives CASSHIAVSSYNEQFF. Looking up the rest from reference TRBV7-3 and TRBJ2-1 gives the full variable domain: GAGVSQTPSNKVTEKGKYVELRCDPISGHTALYWYRQSLGQGPEFLIYFQGTGAADDSGLPNDRFFAVRPEGSVSTLKIQRTERGDSAVYLCASSHIAVSSYNEQFFGPGTRLTVL.

V gene TRBV13 combines with J gene TRBJ2-1; D remains unclear. The V and J ends lost 6 bases and 3 bases respectively, with 15 bases between them. Germline V gene sequence: CDR1 PRHDT, CDR2 FYEKMQ (reference sequence). This CDR3 has 15 residues. The CDR3 is CASRPSGRIYNEQFF. The CDR3 DNA reads as TGTGCCAGCAGGCCTTCGGGCAGGATCTACAATGAGCAGTTCTTC.

The sample holds a few counts of this clonotype. The V call is TRBV28, the J call TRBJ2-1, with 16 bases lining up with TRBD2. After removal of 2 bases from V and 10 bases from J, the junction contained 5 bases not matched to a gene. This CDR3 spans 16 amino acids. Germline-derived CDR1 and CDR2 are MDHEN and SYDVKM. The CDR3 loop is CASSLGTSGGASEQFF. The CDR3, as DNA: TGTGCCAGCAGTTTAGGGACTAGCGGGGGGGCCTCCGAGCAGTTCTTC.

The chain couples TRBV4-3 to TRBJ1-2; D ambiguous. Trimming stripped 0 bases from V and 5 bases from J, with 13 bases between. This CDR3 contains 15 residues. The germline CDR1 and CDR2 sequences are LGHNA and YSLEER. CDR3 sequence (DNA): TGCGCCAGCAGCCAAGAGGGCAGCCTCAATTATGGCTACACCTTC. Protein: CASSQEGSLNYGYTF.

The chain uses TRBV20-1 and TRBJ1-1; 8 positions agree with TRBD1. The junction had 6 bases not matched to a gene; V was cut back by 6 bases and J by 3 bases. CDR1 DFQATT and CDR2 SNEGSKA come from the germline V gene (reference sequence). The CDR3 is made up of 13 amino acids. The CDR3 spells CSARQGLDTEAFF. CDR3 sequence (DNA): TGCAGTGCCCGACAGGGGTTGGACACTGAAGCTTTCTTT.

V and J are TRBV6-5 and TRBJ1-5; TRBD1 might be the D (6 bases). From germline, CDR1 is MNHEY and CDR2 SVGAGI. Trimming cost V 1 base and J 4 bases, with 8 bases left between them. The CDR3 is 14 residues long. The CDR3 reads CASSYFRGNQPQHF. The CDR3 region has the DNA TGTGCCAGCAGTTACTTCAGGGGTAATCAGCCCCAGCATTTT.

This sequence joins TRBV20-1 and TRBJ1-5; TRBD1 might be the D (5 bases). The V and J ends lost 1 base and 7 bases respectively, with 11 bases between them. Germline V gives CDR1 DFQATT, CDR2 SNEGSKA (reference sequence). The CDR3 contains 13 residues. The CDR3 bases are TGCAGTGCTAGAGTACCGGGGACGCAGCCCCAGCATTTT. Translated, it gives CSARVPGTQPQHF.

The V gene is TRBV5-1, the J gene TRBJ2-5; a weak D match, TRBD1 (8 bases). This CDR3 region has 14 residues. The germline gives CDR1 SGHRS, CDR2 YFSETQ. Trimming shortened V by 1 base and J by 4 bases, and 11 bases separated the two germline ends. CDR3 residues: CASSLTGGGETQYF. The CDR3 DNA reads as TGCGCCAGCAGCTTGACAGGGGGGGGAGAGACCCAGTACTTC.

Ten or more counts support this clonotype. The rearrangement uses TRBV28 and TRBJ2-7; D remains unclear. The CDR3 loop spans 13 amino acids. V gave up 3 bases and J gave up 3 bases, with 9 bases separating them. Germline-derived CDR1 and CDR2 are MDHEN and SYDVKM. This CDR3 is CASSFGQDYEQYV. CDR3 nucleotides: TGTGCCAGCAGTTTCGGCCAGGACTACGAGCAGTACGTC.

This clonotype was counted at least ten times. V usage is TRBV7-6 and J usage is TRBJ2-7; 7 positions agree with TRBD1. Trimming removed 5 bases from V and 3 bases from J; junction bases left unmatched: 10. CDR1 is SGHVS and CDR2 is FNYEAQ in the germline V gene. This CDR3 comprises 15 residues. Written as DNA, the CDR3 is TGTGCCAGCAGCCGTAATCTCGGGACAGACTACGAGCAGTACTTC. Amino acid sequence: CASSRNLGTDYEQYF.

This clonotype was seen ten or more times. The chain carries TRBV5-1 and TRBJ2-7; maybe TRBD2 (6 bases). V shed 4 bases and J shed 7 bases, with 15 bases lying between them. This CDR3 is 13 amino acids long. Germline CDR1 reads SGHRS; CDR2 reads YFSETQ. The CDR3 DNA is TGCGCCAGCAGCAGCTTGGAACGGGGGGAGCAGTACTTC. Translation gives CASSSLERGEQYF. The whole variable domain, filled in from reference TRBV5-1 and TRBJ2-7, reads KAGVTQTPRYLIKTRGQQVTLSCSPISGHRSVSWYQQTPGQGLQFLFEYFSETQRNKGNFPGRFSGRQFSNSRSEMNVSTLELGDSALYLCASSSLERGEQYFGPGTRLTVT.

This clonotype has a handful of counts. The rearrangement uses TRBV25-1 and TRBJ2-1, with D unresolved. CDR1 and CDR2 (germline): MGHDK, SYGVNS. The CDR3 is 12 residues long. Trimming took off 4 bases at V and 5 bases at J, with 6 bases between the two ends. The CDR3 here is CASSVRDNEQFF. The CDR3 DNA sequence: TGTGCCAGCAGTGTAAGAGACAATGAGCAGTTCTTC. Full variable domain (outside the CDR3, taken from reference TRBV25-1 and TRBJ2-1): EADIYQTPRYLVIGTGKKITLECSQTMGHDKMYWYQQDPGMELHLIHYSYGVNSTEKGDLSSESTVSRIRTEHFPLTLESARPSHTSQYLCASSVRDNEQFFGPGTRLTVL.

The chain has TRBV7-8 and TRBJ2-1, with 13 bases aligning to TRBD2. Germline V gene lookup returns CDR1 SGHVS and CDR2 FQNEAQ. The CDR3 covers 16 residues. Unmatched junction bases numbered 5, after V lost 5 bases and J lost 4 bases. The CDR3 DNA follows: TGTGCCAGCAGCCCGGGACTAGCGGGGAGATACAATGAGCAGTTCTTC. It specifies CASSPGLAGRYNEQFF.

This sequence joins TRBV6-2 or TRBV6-3 and TRBJ2-1; tentatively, D is TRBD2 (5 bases). V lost 3 bases and J lost 12, with 18 bases in between. From germline, CDR1 is MNHEY and CDR2 SVGEGT. The CDR3 extends over 14 amino acids. The CDR3 nucleotides are TGTGCCAGCAGTTATAGGGTGGGCTTTCGGGGGCAGTTCTTC. It encodes CASSYRVGFRGQFF.

The table lists this clonotype with a few counts. This chain uses TRBV20-1 with TRBJ2-5; 7 nucleotides agree with TRBD1. V dropped 5 bases and J dropped 2; count of bases not matched to a gene: 5. CDR1 and CDR2 (germline): DFQATT, SNEGSKA (reference sequence). CDR3 size: 13 residues. The DNA of the CDR3 is TGCAGTGCTCGCTGGGGACAGCAAGAGACCCAGTACTTC. Its translation: CSARWGQQETQYF.

This clonotype occurred a few times. The chain links TRBV9 to TRBJ2-1; 9 bases match TRBD1. This CDR3 has 14 amino acids. From germline, CDR1 is SGDLS and CDR2 YYNGEE. V lost 4 bases to trimming and J lost 8 bases; unmatched junction nucleotides: 7. The CDR3 here is CASSPGTGMHEQFF. CDR3 coding DNA: TGTGCCAGCAGCCCCGGGACAGGGATGCATGAGCAGTTCTTC.

This clonotype has ten or more counts. This rearrangement joins TRBV30 to TRBJ1-4; D is ambiguous. The CDR3 runs to 14 residues. CDR1 and CDR2 from the germline V gene are GTSNPN and SVGIG (reference sequence). V shed 2 bases and J shed 1 base, with 8 bases lying between them. Written as DNA, the CDR3 is TGTGCCTGGAGTTTTCTCGGAACTAATGAAAAACTGTTTTTT. This gives the protein CAWSFLGTNEKLFF.

This clonotype was recorded a few times. V usage is TRBV7-2 and J usage is TRBJ2-2; D not resolved. Trimming left V 3 bases short and J 0 bases short, with 8 bases between. CDR1 is SGHTA and CDR2 is FQGNSA in the germline V gene. The CDR3 is made up of 15 amino acids. The CDR3 protein is CASSFYGANTGELFF. The CDR3 nucleotides read TGTGCCAGCAGCTTTTATGGGGCGAACACCGGGGAGCTGTTTTTT. Full variable domain (outside the CDR3, taken from reference TRBV7-2 and TRBJ2-2): GAGVSQSPSNKVTEKGKDVELRCDPISGHTALYWYRQSLGQGLEFLIYFQGNSAPDKSGLPSDRFSAERTGGSVSTLTIQRTQQEDSAVYLCASSFYGANTGELFFGEGSRLTVL.

The chain joins TRBV7-6 to TRBJ1-1; 9 bases are shared with TRBD1. The CDR3 covers 17 residues. Germline assignment: CDR1 SGHVS and CDR2 FNYEAQ. Unmatched junction bases numbered 15, after V lost 5 bases and J lost 5 bases. The CDR3 loop reads CASSRRQGVGGGTEAFF. The CDR3 nucleotides are TGTGCCAGCAGCCGAAGACAGGGGGTCGGGGGTGGTACTGAAGCTTTCTTT. The full variable domain, with the rest looked up from reference TRBV7-6 and TRBJ1-1, is GAGVSQSPRYKVTKRGQDVALRCDPISGHVSLYWYRQALGQGPEFLTYFNYEAQQDKSGLPNDRFSAERPEGSISTLTIQRTEQRDSAMYRCASSRRQGVGGGTEAFFGQGTRLTVV.

This chain connects TRBV29-1 to TRBJ2-3, with 13 bases identical to TRBD2. Germline V lookup: CDR1 SQVTM, CDR2 ANQGSEA. With V trimmed by 6 bases and J by 4 bases, 7 bases remained unmatched. This CDR3 contains 15 residues. CDR3 amino acids: CSVLGTSGVADTQYF. The CDR3 DNA follows: TGCAGCGTCCTCGGGACTAGCGGGGTAGCAGATACGCAGTATTTT.

This chain uses TRBV4-3 with TRBJ2-7, with TRBD1 identical over 9 bases. Germline V gives CDR1 LGHNA, CDR2 YSLEER. CDR3 length: 18 amino acids. The trim removed 3 bases at V and 2 bases at J, leaving 14 bases unmatched. The CDR3 loop reads CASSQDEAGTGNTYEQYF. As DNA, the CDR3 is TGCGCCAGCAGCCAGGACGAGGCGGGGACAGGGAATACCTACGAGCAGTACTTC.

This clonotype came up many times. V is TRBV7-9 and J is TRBJ2-3; a possible D gene is TRBD2 (6 bases). V lost 10 bases to trimming and J lost 0 bases, with 14 bases between them. CDR3 length: 14 amino acids. In germline, CDR1 is SEHNR, CDR2 FQNEAQ (reference sequence). The CDR3 here is CATKRDSSTDTQYF. The CDR3 DNA is TGTGCCACGAAAAGGGACTCAAGCACAGATACGCAGTATTTT. The entire variable domain, with the rest obtained from reference TRBV7-9 and TRBJ2-3, is as follows: DTGVSQNPRHKITKRGQNVTFRCDPISEHNRLYWYRQTLGQGPEFLTYFQNEAQLEKSRLLSDRFSAERPKGSFSTLEIQRTEQGDSAMYLCATKRDSSTDTQYFGPGTRLTVL.

The rearrangement links TRBV25-1 to TRBJ1-4; 7 positions match TRBD1. The CDR3 consists of 14 residues. Looked up from germline, CDR1 is MGHDK and CDR2 is SYGVNS. J lost 8 bases, V lost 2 bases, and 5 bases had no gene match. CDR3 sequence (DNA): TGTGCCAGCAGTGAAGGACAGGTCGGGGAAAAACTGTTTTTT. It codes for CASSEGQVGEKLFF.

This clonotype has just a few counts. The V gene is TRBV9, the J gene TRBJ2-3; 8 bases fit TRBD2. Germline loops: CDR1 SGDLS, CDR2 YYNGEE. CDR3 length: 14 residues. J lost 5 bases, V lost 7 bases, and 9 bases had no gene match. The CDR3 DNA follows: TGTGCCAGCCATTCGGGACTAGGGGAAGATACGCAGTATTTT. Amino acid sequence: CASHSGLGEDTQYF.

This clonotype was observed a handful of times. This chain links TRBV7-9 with TRBJ1-2, with D maybe TRBD1 (6 bases). Trimming pared 1 base from V and 4 bases from J, leaving 13 bases between. The V gene's germline CDR1 is SEHNR and CDR2 FQNEAQ (reference sequence). CDR3 length: 15 amino acids. CDR3 coding DNA: TGTGCCAGCAGCTTAGACACCGGGACACCCTATGGCTACACCTTC. Translating gives CASSLDTGTPYGYTF.

The gene calls are TRBV7-9 and TRBJ2-1; weak D call: TRBD1 (6 bases). This CDR3 region has 15 residues. Per germline, CDR1 SEHNR and CDR2 FQNEAQ (reference sequence). Between the trimmed V and J ends, which lost 5 bases and 2 bases, there was a span of 13 bases. The CDR3 region is CASSKGGRTYNEQFF. The CDR3 DNA reads as TGTGCCAGCAGCAAAGGGGGACGGACCTACAATGAGCAGTTCTTC. Using reference TRBV7-9 and TRBJ2-1 for the parts outside the CDR3, the full variable domain is DTGVSQNPRHKITKRGQNVTFRCDPISEHNRLYWYRQTLGQGPEFLTYFQNEAQLEKSRLLSDRFSAERPKGSFSTLEIQRTEQGDSAMYLCASSKGGRTYNEQFFGPGTRLTVL.